This T cell receptor beta chain is drawn from a study of T cells after posttransplantation cyclophosphamide. The data were produced by immunoSEQ multiplex PCR, yet TCRdb's version contains in-frame clones alone and is incomplete. Here the sample spans about 15,000 clones, roughly 94% being singletons. Cells defined as naive were viable CD3+CD4+ or CD3+CD8+ and CCR7+CD45RA+CD45RO-CD95-CD27+CD28+. Looked up from germline, CDR1 is LNHDA and CDR2 is SQIVND (reference sequence). The CDR3 covers 15 residues. V was cut by 2 bases and J by 1 base, with 9 bases left in between. The gene calls are TRBV19 and TRBJ1-5, with D possibly matching TRBD1 (5 bases). This TCR was recovered from a woman in her fifties or sixties in good health and a related stem cell transplant donor. Sequenced sample: naive CD4+ T cells sorted from blood. The CDR3 reads CASSIQGLSNQPQHF. The CDR3 nucleotides read TGTGCCAGTAGTATACAGGGACTAAGCAATCAGCCCCAGCATTTT.